These T cell receptor beta chains were read from a single sample in a study of T cell changes during pregnancy in multiple sclerosis. The data were produced by immunoSEQ multiplex PCR, yet TCRdb's version contains in-frame clones alone and is incomplete. In the table there are tens of thousands of clones, about 90% of which are singletons. The sample here was peripheral blood, taken after pregnancy. These receptors all come from a female donor in good health, enrolled as a control in a pregnancy study. Each CDR3 is given with its conserved first and last residue. Fields, in order: J gene, V gene, D gene, clone size, CDR3 DNA, CDR3 protein. The D gene is left open where the match is weak. Where a row states a size, it is once, few, many or the class of an expanded clone; other rows omit it.

TRBJ1-1 | TRBV7-9 | TRBD1 | once | TGTGCCAGCAGAGATGGACAGGGGGTAGGAGCTTTCTTT | CASRDGQGVGAFF
TRBJ2-7 | TRBV5-1 | - | - | TGCGCCAGCAGCCCCCTACAGATCTCCTACGAGCAGTACTTC | CASSPLQISYEQYF
TRBJ2-1 | TRBV6-5 | TRBD2 | - | TGTGCCAGCAGTACCGGGACTAGCGGGAGGAATGAGCAGTTCTTC | CASSTGTSGRNEQFF
TRBJ2-3 | TRBV7-9 | TRBD1 | - | TGTGCCAGCAGCTTAGAGGCGTTCAGGGGGCGGATAGGAGATACGCAGTATTTT | CASSLEAFRGRIGDTQYF
TRBJ2-5 | TRBV11-3 | TRBD2 | - | TGTGCCAGCAGCTTAGTTAGCGGGGGGGAACAAGAGACCCAGTACTTC | CASSLVSGGEQETQYF
TRBJ1-5 | TRBV19 | - | - | TGTGCCAGTAGTGACAGACTCCAGCCCCAGCATTTT | CASSDRLQPQHF
TRBJ2-7 | TRBV4-1 | TRBD2 | - | TGCGCCAGCAGCCAAGAGATTACCGCGGGAGTATCAAAAGTGGAGTACTTC | CASSQEITAGVSKVEYF
TRBJ1-5 | TRBV19 | - | - | TGTGCCAGTCGAGGACATACGGCGGATCAGCCCCAGCATTTT | CASRGHTADQPQHF
TRBJ2-5 | TRBV11-1 | TRBD1 | - | TGTGCCAGCAGCCCCGGACAGGGAAAGGCGGAGACCCAGTACTTC | CASSPGQGKAETQYF
TRBJ2-5 | TRBV5-6 | TRBD2 | - | TGTGCCAGCAGCTTGAGCGGGGGCCAGGAGACCCAGTACTTC | CASSLSGGQETQYF
TRBJ2-1 | TRBV30 | - | - | TGTGCCTCCACGGGACTCTCCTACAATGAGCAGTTCTTC | CASTGLSYNEQFF
TRBJ2-1 | TRBV5-1 | TRBD2 | - | TGCGCCAGCAGCCCGACTAGCGGGATTAGCTCCTACAATGAGCAGTTCTTC | CASSPTSGISSYNEQFF
TRBJ1-2 | TRBV5-1 | - | - | TGCGCCAGCAGCGAGGGAATAGATGGCTACACCTTC | CASSEGIDGYTF
TRBJ1-5 | TRBV13 | - | - | TGTGCCAGCAGCGCTAGGGGACAGCCCCAGCATTTT | CASSARGQPQHF
TRBJ1-2 | TRBV9 | - | - | TGTGCCAGCAGCCCGCCGGGGACTCATAACTATGGCTACACCTTC | CASSPPGTHNYGYTF
TRBJ1-5 | TRBV30 | - | - | TGTGCCTGGAGCGGGGGAAATCAGCCCCAGCATTTT | CAWSGGNQPQHF
TRBJ2-7 | TRBV19 | TRBD1 | - | TGTGCCGGACGGGACAGGGGACGCAACGAGCAGTACTTC | CAGRDRGRNEQYF
TRBJ1-3 | TRBV30 | - | - | TGTGCCTGGGGCCGGGGGGGCGCTTCGGGAAACACCATATATTTT | CAWGRGGASGNTIYF
TRBJ1-1 | TRBV18 | - | - | TGTGCCAGCTCACTAAGGGGGGGTACTGAAGCTTTCTTT | CASSLRGGTEAFF
TRBJ1-5 | TRBV18 | TRBD1 | - | TGTGCCAGCTCACCTCTAAACAGGGGAGGCTATGATCAGCCCCAGCATTTT | CASSPLNRGGYDQPQHF
TRBJ2-5 | TRBV15 | TRBD1 | once | TGTGCCACCAGCAGGGGCTCCGGGACAGGGTGGAAAGAGACCCAGTACTTC | CATSRGSGTGWKETQYF
TRBJ1-2 | TRBV6-1 | TRBD1 | - | TGTGCCAGCAGCGTGGACAGGGGAAGCAACTATGGCTACACCTTC | CASSVDRGSNYGYTF
TRBJ2-3 | TRBV6-4 | - | medium-sized | TGTGCCAGCAGTGACGGGGAGGCAGATACGCAGTATTTT | CASSDGEADTQYF
TRBJ1-4 | TRBV10-3 | - | - | TGTGCCATCAGCGACGGGACATCTGAAAAACTGTTTTTT | CAISDGTSEKLFF
TRBJ1-2 | TRBV9 | TRBD1 | - | TGTGCCAGCAGCGGCGGGACAGGGGGCTTTGACAACTATGGCTACACCTTC | CASSGGTGGFDNYGYTF
TRBJ1-5 | TRBV2 | - | - | TGTGCCAGCAGTGAAGAGCGGGGGAACACCCAGCCCCAGCATTTT | CASSEERGNTQPQHF
TRBJ2-5 | TRBV10-3 | - | - | TGTGCCATACGGGACCAGGGGAGCGAGACCCAGTACTTC | CAIRDQGSETQYF
TRBJ2-7 | TRBV6-5 | TRBD2 | - | TGTGCCAGCAGCCGCGGACGGGGGGGGAACTACGAGCAGTACTTC | CASSRGRGGNYEQYF
TRBJ2-1 | TRBV28 | TRBD2 | - | TGTGCCAGCAGTTTACGACTAGCGGGAGATGGGCACAATGAGCAGTTCTTC | CASSLRLAGDGHNEQFF
TRBJ1-1 | TRBV6-5 | - | - | TGTGCCAGCAGTTCCTGGACAGAGAACACTGAAGCTTTCTTT | CASSSWTENTEAFF
TRBJ2-2 | TRBV4-2 | - | - | TGTGCCAGCAGCCAAGGGGTGGGGGGGCCGATCGGGGAGCTGTTTTTT | CASSQGVGGPIGELFF
TRBJ2-7 | TRBV27 | - | - | TGTGCCAGCAGACCCACCAGCGAGCAGTACTTC | CASRPTSEQYF
TRBJ1-1 | TRBV15 | - | once | TGTGCCACCAGCAAACGACAGGCCGGAATGACTGAAGCTTTCTTT | CATSKRQAGMTEAFF
TRBJ1-3 | TRBV27 | - | - | TGTGCCAGCAGTACCAGACTAAAGGCTGGAAACACCATATATTTT | CASSTRLKAGNTIYF
TRBJ1-1 | TRBV30 | - | - | TGTGCCTGGAAAGGACGGGGAGTCACTGAAGCTTTCTTT | CAWKGRGVTEAFF
TRBJ2-7 | TRBV7-8 | TRBD1 | once | TGTGCCAGCAGCCGTGGACAGGGACTCTACGAGCAGTACTTC | CASSRGQGLYEQYF
TRBJ2-1 | TRBV19 | - | - | TGTGCCAGTAGTATAGCGGGCTCCTACAATGAGCAGTTCTTC | CASSIAGSYNEQFF
TRBJ1-2 | TRBV27 | TRBD1 | - | TGTGCCAGCAGTTACAGGGGGCGGTTTAGTGGCTACACCTTC | CASSYRGRFSGYTF
TRBJ1-1 | TRBV6-5 | TRBD1 | - | TGTGCCAGCAGCCTTGGGACAGCCAAGAACACTGAAGCTTTCTTT | CASSLGTAKNTEAFF
TRBJ1-1 | TRBV5-4 | - | - | TGTGCCAGCAGCGGCGGGAACACTGAAGCTTTCTTT | CASSGGNTEAFF
TRBJ1-2 | TRBV5-1 | - | - | TGCGCCAGCAGCCCCGCCACGGGTTATGGCTACACCTTC | CASSPATGYGYTF
TRBJ2-1 | TRBV30 | TRBD2 | - | TGTGCCTGGAGTGGGACTAGCGGGGTCAATGAGCAGTTCTTC | CAWSGTSGVNEQFF
TRBJ2-1 | TRBV4-3 | TRBD2 | - | TGCGCCAGCAGCAACTTTCCGGGACTAGCGGGGAAGGTGAGCTCCTACAATGAGCAGTTCTTC | CASSNFPGLAGKVSSYNEQFF
TRBJ2-1 | TRBV5-1 | - | few | TGCGCCAGCAGCTTGGGGGGGACTTCCTACAATGAGCAGTTCTTC | CASSLGGTSYNEQFF
TRBJ1-1 | TRBV6-6 | - | - | TGTGCCAGCAGACCTGGACTGGACACTGAAGCTTTCTTT | CASRPGLDTEAFF
TRBJ2-1 | TRBV6-5 | - | - | TGTGCCAGCAGTCGCGGGGATGAGCAGTTCTTC | CASSRGDEQFF
TRBJ1-2 | TRBV7-9 | TRBD1 | few | TGTGCCAGCAGTCCGACAGGGCACTATGGCTACACCTTC | CASSPTGHYGYTF
TRBJ1-1 | TRBV19 | - | few | TGTGCCAGTAGTATCGAGGACAGAAACACTGAAGCTTTCTTT | CASSIEDRNTEAFF
TRBJ1-1 | TRBV6-4 | - | - | TGTGCCAGTTCTAAGGAACCGGGGGAGGTGCGCACTGAAGCTTTCTTT | CASSKEPGEVRTEAFF
TRBJ2-3 | TRBV9 | - | - | TGTGCCAGCAGCGTAGAAGAGGGTAGTGCAGATACGCAGTATTTT | CASSVEEGSADTQYF
TRBJ1-1 | TRBV5-4 | - | - | TGTGCCAGCACCATAACAGACAAGAACACTGAAGCTTTCTTT | CASTITDKNTEAFF
TRBJ2-5 | TRBV30 | TRBD2 | - | TGTGCTGCTACATCCAAAGGGACTAGCGGGGTCGGGACCCAGTACTTC | CAATSKGTSGVGTQYF